This paragraph reports one TCR beta chain. Its specificity is unknown. The germline V gene encodes CDR1 SGHTA and CDR2 FQGTGA. V gave up 8 bases and J gave up 5 bases, with 16 bases separating them. CDR3 size: 14 residues. MiXCR, run by TCRdb on the reads, gives a single entry per CDR3 protein. The table lists roughly 200,000 distinct CDR3 sequences, roughly two fifths of them singletons. The entry originates in a study of T cell repertoires in cytomegalovirus infection. Study-level results: Using cumulative public TCR beta family frequency, the authors identified those who carried CMV together with the relevant HLA.

The chain is built from TRBV7-3 and TRBJ2-1; D is tentatively TRBD1 or TRBD2 (6 bases each). The source material was CD8+ T cells from cultured PBMCs, sampled from culture after CMV antigen stimulation. The receptor was derived from a human donor in good health (CMV status not recorded). Some clones in this sample may be carry-over from other donors' samples. For the CDR3, the DNA is TGTGCCAGCCGGGACCCAGGGGAGGACAATGAGCAGTTCTTC. This sequence encodes CASRDPGEDNEQFF.